Each of the 3 T cell receptor beta chains below was sequenced from the same sample in a study of blood T cell repertoires in COVID-19. Clones were sequenced by immunoSEQ multiplex PCR, and TCRdb holds only the in-frame ones, with some missing. The sample has roughly 33,000 clones, 60% to 80% seen once. The material sequenced was peripheral blood. These receptors were obtained from a woman aged 55-70 years with acute or convalescent COVID-19.

This clone was counted a few times. V usage is TRBV7-9 and J usage is TRBJ1-3; D uncertain. Germline values: CDR1 SEHNR, CDR2 FQNEAQ (reference sequence). Trimming cost V 0 bases and J 12 bases, with 15 bases left between them. The CDR3 spans 14 residues. Written as DNA, the CDR3 is TGTGCCAGCAGCTTAGCGATCACGCCCGAGAACATATATTTT. This gives the protein CASSLAITPENIYF.

The table lists this clone with a few counts. The V call is TRBV7-9, the J call TRBJ1-6; D gene unclear. The CDR3 is made up of 15 amino acids. V was trimmed by 1 base and J by 3 bases, leaving 7 bases between them. Looked up from germline, CDR1 is SEHNR and CDR2 is FQNEAQ (reference sequence). CDR3 amino acids: CASSLGAYYNSPLHF. In nucleotides, the CDR3 is TGTGCCAGCAGCTTAGGGGCCTACTATAATTCACCCCTCCACTTT. Looking up the rest from reference TRBV7-9 and TRBJ1-6 gives the full variable domain: DTGVSQNPRHKITKRGQNVTFRCDPISEHNRLYWYRQTLGQGPEFLTYFQNEAQLEKSRLLSDRFSAERPKGSFSTLEIQRTEQGDSAMYLCASSLGAYYNSPLHFGNGTRLTVT.

The J gene is TRBJ1-1, the V gene TRBV5-1; 8 bases fit TRBD1. With V trimmed by 3 bases and J by 1 base, 14 bases remained unmatched. The V gene's germline CDR1 is SGHRS and CDR2 YFSETQ. The CDR3 consists of 18 residues. CDR3 residues: CASSYGILGTGANTEAFF. CDR3 bases: TGCGCCAGCAGCTATGGGATTCTCGGGACAGGAGCGAACACTGAAGCTTTCTTT.